This T cell receptor beta chain came from a study of cytomegalovirus exposure and HLA in healthy donors. The CDR3 runs to 16 residues. Germline V gene sequence: CDR1 MNHEY, CDR2 SVGAGI. Germline trimming cut 4 bases from V and 4 bases from J; bases unmatched to any gene: 10. In the PCR, 60 Vbeta and 13 Jbeta primers were used. Clones were read by immunoSEQ multiplex PCR, and TCRdb kept only the in-frame ones, dropping some. Altogether some 60,000 clones are present, less than 85% being singletons, with the ten largest covering roughly 5%. This TCR was recovered from a woman aged 25 to 39 in good health and CMV-seronegative. The chain links TRBV6-5 to TRBJ2-1; the match to TRBD1 covers 7 bases. The sequenced material came from PBMCs. The CDR3 DNA follows: TGTGCCAGCAGTTCTAGACAGGGCTGGGGTTACAATGAGCAGTTCTTC. Its translation is CASSSRQGWGYNEQFF.